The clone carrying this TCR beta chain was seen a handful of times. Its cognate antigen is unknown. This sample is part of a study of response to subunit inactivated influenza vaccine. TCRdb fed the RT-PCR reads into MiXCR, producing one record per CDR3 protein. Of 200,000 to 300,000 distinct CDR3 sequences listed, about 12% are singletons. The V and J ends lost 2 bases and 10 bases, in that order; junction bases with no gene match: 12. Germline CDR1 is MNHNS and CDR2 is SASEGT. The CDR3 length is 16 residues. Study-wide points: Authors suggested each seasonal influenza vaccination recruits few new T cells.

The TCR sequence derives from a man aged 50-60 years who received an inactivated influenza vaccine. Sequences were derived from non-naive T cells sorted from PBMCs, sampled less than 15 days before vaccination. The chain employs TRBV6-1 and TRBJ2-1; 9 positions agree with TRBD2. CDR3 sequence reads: CASSESSAGGFSEQFF. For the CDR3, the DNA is TGTGCCAGCAGTGAAAGTTCGGCGGGAGGGTTTAGCGAGCAGTTCTTC.